This T cell receptor (beta chain) was profiled in a study of cytomegalovirus exposure and HLA in healthy donors (dated by TCRdb to the late 2010s). Background on the whole study: According to an earlier analysis of several hundred of the donors, about 190 million T cells yielded roughly 110 million unique TCR beta sequences and around 300 Gb of sequence data. In addition to the first cohort of roughly 670 subjects, a separate validation cohort of approximately 130 different subjects was used. HLA typing covered class I and class II loci at four-digit resolution. The study aimed to test whether cataloging public T cell receptors could reveal signatures of past pathogen exposure. Rather than drawing on any new phenotypic data, the later analysis identified candidate immune exposures from TCR beta sequences and the way those sequences occurred across donors. Of the 350 to 450 genotyped donors, 65% to 90% were placed in the genetic ancestry cluster associated with self-reported Caucasian donors. In a later genetic analysis, genome-wide SNP genotypes for 398 of the 666 donors were used, and that subset was treated as a discovery cohort. Among 398 genotyped donors of the cohort, an average of approximately 240,000 unique TCR beta nucleotide sequences were sequenced per donor, roughly a sixth of them non-productive. Every repertoire in the discovery cohort had been generated on one and the same sequencing platform. An earlier analysis of 587 of the donors used high-throughput TCR beta sequencing to judge whether each TCR beta V gene segment behaved as functional or pseudogenic. About 300 gigabases of sequencing data and approximately 85 million unique TCR sequences were included in an early release covering several hundred HLA-typed donors. A later analysis re-examined previously published TCR beta repertoires from over 500 donors and added high-resolution HLA genotyping to investigate patterns of TCR occurrence. Donor age, sex, ethnicity and CMV serostatus were compiled alongside the repertoire data. Because of strong linkage in the cohort, five DR-DQ haplotypes were treated as single units for association and clustering. To predict cytomegalovirus infection status, the study combined high-throughput TCR immunosequencing, statistical association of individual TCRs with disease status, and machine learning. The number of typed donors differed by locus: about 620-640 for A, B, C, DRB1 and DQB1; approximately 540 for DQA1; 606 for DPA1; and around 490 for DPB1. Using immunosequencing, the study profiled T cell repertoires from approximately 700 subjects and related those repertoires to cytomegalovirus serostatus. What the research found in general, with its limitations: A cluster of highly shared sequence variants was judged likely to represent a technical artifact of the sequencing pipeline. At a false discovery rate of 0.05, a later analysis linked roughly 17,000 TCR beta sequences to specific HLA alleles. The earlier analysis of approximately 540 of the donors excluded roughly 16 rarely observed V segments, including chromosome 9 orphons, because counts were too low. Because some donors lacked HLA typing at each locus, the association tests relied only on the typed subset. Cytomegalovirus status was reported to be diagnosed by the classifier with high specificity and sensitivity in both the original and validation cohorts. Most CMV-associated TCR beta chains appeared to be HLA-restricted in a later analysis, and the HLA associations seemed to be driven largely by CMV exposure. According to a later analysis, TCR association rates differed among HLA loci, with DRB1 alleles showing the most associated TCRs and HLA-C alleles showing the fewest. According to a later analysis, parvovirus B19, influenza, CMV and Epstein-Barr virus appeared linked to several top co-occurrence clusters. In a later analysis, HLA-associated TCR beta chains were found to be more clonally expanded and to have lower generation probabilities than equally common non-associated chains. Compared with the roughly 670-donor mean, donors in an Asian-associated ancestry cluster had fewer N-insertions in productive TCRs, according to a later genetic analysis. Some IMGT-functional V segments, including TRBV6-2 and TRBV6-3, could not be told apart with the 87-base-pair reads, so those segments were excluded. The cohort was sequenced for TCR beta chains only, and without alpha or paired-chain data the features that could be detected were limited. While some public TCRs were present in many individuals, most TCR sequences turned up only very rarely across donors. The presence/absence analyses assumed that sequencing depth was roughly uniform across donors, and that assumption may not be true. Correlated functional status among segregating V segments might reflect linkage disequilibrium, but an unknown experimental factor could not be ruled out. A further reported finding was that TCR beta sequences accurately predicted the HLA-A and HLA-B alleles for most subjects in the first cohort. CMV serostatus was the only immune exposure information available for the cohort. Assigning TCR associations to individual alleles was difficult when HLA alleles, especially DR and DQ, strongly co-occurred. The study listed 170 or so TCR beta chains as associated with cytomegalovirus. In vitro tests confirmed that a few of the cytomegalovirus-associated TCR beta chains recognize cytomegalovirus antigens. Broadly in line with IMGT annotations, most TCR beta V segments showed up in productive rearrangements about 90% or about 30% of the time in an earlier analysis of 587 of the donors. According to the authors, the approach could potentially be generalized to other disease states and immunological phenotypes. V-gene and J-gene trimming of TCR beta chains was associated with a missense DCLRE1C variant in a later genetic analysis, and the association was replicated in an independent cohort.

Counted from cysteine to phenylalanine, this CDR3 has 15 amino acids. Only the CDR3 DNA is retained, 45 bases long and in frame from the first base. V is shortened by 3 bases, J by 2 bases, and the region joining them spans 11 bases. Reading the germline V gene (reference sequence) gives CDR1 LNHDA and CDR2 SQIVND. The library came from the immunoSEQ multiplex PCR assay. For the multiplex PCR, a mixture combining 60 forward primers for TCR Vbeta segments and 13 reverse primers for TCR Jbeta segments was used. The CDR3 region of rearranged TCR beta genes was amplified from genomic DNA with a multiplex PCR assay. On the Illumina HiSeq System, the amplified TCR beta libraries were sequenced as 87-base-pair reads. The published analysis was carried out like this. In a later analysis, around 80 million unique TCR beta chains were counted across the approximately 670 repertoires, and roughly 10 million of these chains were shared by at least two donors. Raw reads were error-corrected and collapsed into unique sequences by a nearest-neighbor algorithm in which closely related sequences were merged to remove PCR and sequencing errors. V, D and J gene segments were assigned by aligning CDR3 sequences to IMGT reference sequences. For a sequence to be retained, at least a six-nucleotide match to both a V gene segment and a J gene segment was required. A rearrangement counted as productive if the CDR3 had no stop codons and remained in frame with V and J, and every other rearrangement counted as non-productive. CDR3 was defined according to IMGT convention as the region running from the second conserved V-encoded cysteine to the conserved J-encoded phenylalanine. Sequences without an unambiguous match to a single V gene segment were excluded from the earlier analysis of about 630 of the donors. An earlier analysis of 587 of the donors called V segments functional above 56.7% productive rearrangements and segregating when the between-donor standard deviation exceeded 5%. To diagnose cytomegalovirus status from the catalog of TCR beta chain sequences, a statistical classification framework was built. V and J gene assignment, in a later analysis, came from comparing TCR nucleotide sequences with IMGT/GENE-DB human TR gene sequences. In a later analysis, CDR3 sequences and most-parsimonious VDJ recombination scenarios were assigned using the TCRdist pipeline. In a later analysis, every TCR beta chain was defined by the combination of its CDR3 amino acid sequence and its V-gene family, and reads without a unique V-gene family were dropped. As a way to deal with suspected cross-contamination and a sequencing artifact, a later analysis dropped 450 to 600 nucleotide sequences that were highly shared and had low generation probability. A later analysis calculated a clonal expansion index for each public chain from normalized within-repertoire ranks of inferred template counts. In a later analysis, generation probabilities were computed with a VDJ recombination model fitted to out-of-frame rearrangements, and the resulting probabilities were checked against IGoR. A later analysis scored TCR-TCR, TCR-HLA and TCR-CMV co-occurrence with hypergeometric tests, applying a repertoire-size bias correction to TCR pairs. In a later analysis, false discovery rates were estimated by permuting HLA or CMV assignments 20 times. A later analysis grouped co-occurring TCRs with DBSCAN, adding TCRdist sequence similarity when clustering within HLA-allele-positive subsets. For co-occurrence clustering, repertoires with fewer than 30,000 or more than 120,000 public chains were excluded, along with five or six repertoires with anomalous nucleotide sharing. Drawn from immuneACCESS, this table holds only the in-frame rearrangements with V and J called that TCRdb kept. Clones are partly lost; checked studies trace under half to an unresolved V gene and leave the rest unexplained. The DNA gave D and trimming, while V, J and clone size come from that table. This sample's table has entries for tens of thousands of clones. The top ten clones comprise more than 9% of the sample.

In total, 600 or so healthy bone marrow donors made up the cohort. At the time of sampling, every cohort member was nominally healthy, though immune exposures that went unrecorded were likely present. The donor was CMV seropositive and was included in the group of 290 or so seropositive cohort members. A peripheral blood sample was collected from each donor, and TCR beta sequencing was performed on peripheral blood mononuclear cells. The Qiagen DNeasy Blood Extraction Kit was used to extract genomic DNA from the blood cell samples. A remark on this clone: Its antigen is still unknown.

The clonotype was recovered from a woman aged 25-40 years in good health and CMV-seropositive. Recombination connected TRBV19 to TRBJ2-1; the D gene is possibly TRBD2, with 7 bases matching. The material sequenced was PBMCs. The CDR3 region: CASSMGRGAYNEQFF. In nucleotide form, the sequence is TGTGCCAGTAGTATGGGGAGGGGGGCCTACAATGAGCAGTTCTTC.